This TCR beta chain was profiled in a study of T cell repertoires in cytomegalovirus infection (dated by TCRdb to 2018 to 2020). Regarding the research as a whole: Recently identified HLA-C-restricted CMV epitopes, whose presentation resists viral immunomodulation, were targeted by peptide stimulations together with well-studied HLA-B-restricted epitopes. The HLA type of each donor mattered for the analysis, because public TCR beta signatures pointed to carriage of CMV infection along with the matching HLA type.

The treatment or condition label, as the study defines it: in vitro stimulation with specific CMV peptide epitopes to enrich CMV-specific T cells. In regard to this clonotype: Its antigen specificity is not known. No quality values exist for individual bases; no much larger clone is one base distant.

TCRdb names Illumina HiSeq 1500 as the instrument used. TCRdb ran its own pipeline on the public reads, namely fastp trimming at Q25 and MiXCR clone calling, and kept in-frame beta chains. Under each unique CDR3 protein, matching rows form one entry showing the most common genes and DNA. The sample profile shows 570,000 or so distinct CDR3 sequences; 40% of them were found once. Of the sample, roughly 50% falls within the top ten clones. Beyond this particular receptor, the publication reports: The ex vivo response was dominated by HLA-C-restricted CMV-specific TCR beta clonotypes, which also provided the single most frequent clonotype in two of eight donors. Carriers of CMV infection plus the relevant HLA type were discriminated by the cumulative frequency of public TCR beta family members in the study cohort and in an independent approximately 340-donor cohort.

Inclusive of the bounding cysteine and phenylalanine, the CDR3 is 13 residues long. This entry keeps only the CDR3 DNA: 39 bases, framed from base 1. Taken from the germline V gene (reference sequence), the CDR1 and CDR2 loops are MNHEY and SMNVEV. V has 8 bases trimmed and J has 2 bases trimmed; junction bases matching no gene number 5. This chain joins TRBV27 to TRBJ2-7, with 8 bases aligning to TRBD2. The sequencing used cultured PBMCs, collected from culture after CMV antigen stimulation. The sequence derives from a human donor in good health (CMV status not recorded). Some clones in this sample may be carry-over from other donors' samples. The nucleotide sequence reads TGTGCCAGCGCCGGGGGGGCTGCCTACGAGCAGTACTTC. Its amino acids are CASAGGAAYEQYF.